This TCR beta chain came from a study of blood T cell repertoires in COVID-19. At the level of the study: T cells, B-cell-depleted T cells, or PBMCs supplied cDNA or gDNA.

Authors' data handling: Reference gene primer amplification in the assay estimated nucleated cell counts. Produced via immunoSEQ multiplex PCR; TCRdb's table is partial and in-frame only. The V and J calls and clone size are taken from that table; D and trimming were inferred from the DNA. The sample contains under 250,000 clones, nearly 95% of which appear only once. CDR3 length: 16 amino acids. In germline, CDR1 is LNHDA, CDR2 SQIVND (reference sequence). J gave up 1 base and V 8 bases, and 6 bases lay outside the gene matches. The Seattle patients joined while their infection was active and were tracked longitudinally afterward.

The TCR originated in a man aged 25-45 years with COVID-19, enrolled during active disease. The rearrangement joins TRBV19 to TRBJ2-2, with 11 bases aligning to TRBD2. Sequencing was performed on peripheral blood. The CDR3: CASGLGLAVNTGELFF. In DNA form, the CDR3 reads TGTGCCAGTGGGTTGGGACTAGCGGTGAACACCGGGGAGCTGTTTTTT. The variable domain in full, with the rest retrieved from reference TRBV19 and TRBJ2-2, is DGGITQSPKYLFRKEGQNVTLSCEQNLNHDAMYWYRQDPGQGLRLIYYSQIVNDFQKGDIAEGYSVSREKKESFPLTVTSAQKNPTAFYLCASGLGLAVNTGELFFGEGSRLTVL.